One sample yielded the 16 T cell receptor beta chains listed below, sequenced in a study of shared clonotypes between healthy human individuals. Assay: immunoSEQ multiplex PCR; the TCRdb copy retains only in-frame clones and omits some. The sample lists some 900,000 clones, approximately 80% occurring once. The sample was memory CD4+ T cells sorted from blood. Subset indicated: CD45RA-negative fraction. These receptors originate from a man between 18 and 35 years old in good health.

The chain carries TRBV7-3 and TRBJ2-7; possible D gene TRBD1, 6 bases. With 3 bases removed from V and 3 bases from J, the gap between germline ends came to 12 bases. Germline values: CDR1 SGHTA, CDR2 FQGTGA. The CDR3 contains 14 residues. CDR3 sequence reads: CASSLRQVRYEQYF. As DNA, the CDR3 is TGTGCCAGCAGCTTGAGACAGGTACGCTACGAGCAGTACTTC.

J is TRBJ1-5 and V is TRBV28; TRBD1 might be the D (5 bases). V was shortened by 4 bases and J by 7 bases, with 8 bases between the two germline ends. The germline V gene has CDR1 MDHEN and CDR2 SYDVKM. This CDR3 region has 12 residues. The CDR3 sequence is CASSSRQQPQHF. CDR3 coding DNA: TGTGCCAGCAGTTCCCGACAGCAGCCCCAGCATTTT. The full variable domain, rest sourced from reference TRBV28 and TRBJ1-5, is DVKVTQSSRYLVKRTGEKVFLECVQDMDHENMFWYRQDPGLGLRLIYFSYDVKMKEKGDIPEGYSVSREKKERFSLILESASTNQTSMYLCASSSRQQPQHFGDGTRLSIL.

The CDR3 sequence is CASSEALGRKNTEAFF. DNA of the CDR3: TGTGCCAGCAGTGAAGCGCTGGGCAGGAAGAACACTGAAGCTTTCTTT. V and J are TRBV6-1 and TRBJ1-1; D is undetermined. Per the germline V gene, CDR1 is MNHNS and CDR2 is SASEGT. This CDR3 spans 16 amino acids. V was shortened by 0 bases and J by 1 base, with 12 bases between the two germline ends.

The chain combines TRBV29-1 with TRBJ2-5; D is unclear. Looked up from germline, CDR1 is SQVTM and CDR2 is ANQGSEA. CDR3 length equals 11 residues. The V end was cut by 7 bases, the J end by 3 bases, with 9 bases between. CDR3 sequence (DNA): TGCAGCGCCAAACACAAAGAGACCCAGTACTTC. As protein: CSAKHKETQYF.

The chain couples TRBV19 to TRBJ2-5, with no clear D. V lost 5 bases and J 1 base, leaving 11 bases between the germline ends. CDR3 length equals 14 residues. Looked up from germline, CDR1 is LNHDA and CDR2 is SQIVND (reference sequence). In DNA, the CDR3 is TGTGCCAGTAGTCTAGGCAGGTCCCAAGAGACCCAGTACTTC. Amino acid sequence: CASSLGRSQETQYF.

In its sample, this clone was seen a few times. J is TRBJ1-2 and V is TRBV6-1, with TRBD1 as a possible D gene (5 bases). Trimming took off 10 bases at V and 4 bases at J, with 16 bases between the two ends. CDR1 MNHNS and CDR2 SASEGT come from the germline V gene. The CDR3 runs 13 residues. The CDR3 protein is CATEGLGGYGYTF. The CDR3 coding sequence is TGTGCCACCGAGGGGCTTGGCGGCTATGGCTACACCTTC.

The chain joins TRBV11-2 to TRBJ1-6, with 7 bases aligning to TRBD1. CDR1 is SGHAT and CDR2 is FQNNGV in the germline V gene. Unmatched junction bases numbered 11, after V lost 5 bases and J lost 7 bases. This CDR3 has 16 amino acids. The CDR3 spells CASSQTGPAGNSPLHF. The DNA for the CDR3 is TGTGCCAGCAGCCAGACAGGGCCCGCCGGGAATTCACCCCTCCACTTT.

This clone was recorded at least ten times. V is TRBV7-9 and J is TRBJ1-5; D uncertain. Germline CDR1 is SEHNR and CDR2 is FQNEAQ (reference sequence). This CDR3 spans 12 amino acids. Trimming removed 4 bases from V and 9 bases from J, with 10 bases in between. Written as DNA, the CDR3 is TGTGCCAGCAGCTATCAATCGTCGCCCCAGCATTTT. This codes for CASSYQSSPQHF.

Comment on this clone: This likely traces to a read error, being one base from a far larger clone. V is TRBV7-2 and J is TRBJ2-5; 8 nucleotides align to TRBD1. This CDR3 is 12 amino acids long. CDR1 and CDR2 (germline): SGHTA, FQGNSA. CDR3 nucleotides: TGTGCCGGCAGCATCGGGACAGGGACCCAGTACTTC. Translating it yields CAGSIGTGTQYF. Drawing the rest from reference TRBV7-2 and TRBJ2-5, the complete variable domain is GAGVSQSPSNKVTEKGKDVELRCDPISGHTALYWYRQSLGQGLEFLIYFQGNSAPDKSGLPSDRFSAERTGGSVSTLTIQRTQQEDSAVYLCAGSIGTGTQYFGPGTRLLVL.

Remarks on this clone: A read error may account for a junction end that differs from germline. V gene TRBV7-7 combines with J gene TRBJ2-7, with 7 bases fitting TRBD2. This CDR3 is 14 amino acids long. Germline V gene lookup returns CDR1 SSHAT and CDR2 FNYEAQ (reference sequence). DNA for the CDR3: TGTGCTAGCAGCTTAGGGGAGGGCTCCTACGAGCAGTACTTC. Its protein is CASSLGEGSYEQYF.

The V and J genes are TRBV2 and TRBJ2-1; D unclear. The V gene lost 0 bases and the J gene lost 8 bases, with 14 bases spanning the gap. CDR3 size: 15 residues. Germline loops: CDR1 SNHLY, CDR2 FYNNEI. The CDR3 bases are TGTGCCAGCAGTGAAGCACGCCTCGCCCCGGATGAGCAGTTCTTC. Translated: CASSEARLAPDEQFF.

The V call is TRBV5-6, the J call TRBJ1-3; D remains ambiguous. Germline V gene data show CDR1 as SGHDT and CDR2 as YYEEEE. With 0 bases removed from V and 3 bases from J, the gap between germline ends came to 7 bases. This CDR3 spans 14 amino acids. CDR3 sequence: CASSLETFGNTIYF. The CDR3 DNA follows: TGTGCCAGCAGCTTGGAGACATTTGGAAACACCATATATTTT.

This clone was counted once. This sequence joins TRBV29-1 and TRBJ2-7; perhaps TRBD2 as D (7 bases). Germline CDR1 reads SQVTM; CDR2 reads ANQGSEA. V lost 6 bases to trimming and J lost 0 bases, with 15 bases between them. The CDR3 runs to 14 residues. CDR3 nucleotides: TGCAGCGTCGCGACGGGGGGCGGCTCCTACGAGCAGTACTTC. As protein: CSVATGGGSYEQYF.

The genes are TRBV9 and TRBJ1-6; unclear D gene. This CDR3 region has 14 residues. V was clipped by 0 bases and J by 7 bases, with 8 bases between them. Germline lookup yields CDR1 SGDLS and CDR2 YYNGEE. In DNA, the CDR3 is TGTGCCAGCAGCGTAGACGTGGCGAATTCACCCCTCCACTTT. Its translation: CASSVDVANSPLHF.

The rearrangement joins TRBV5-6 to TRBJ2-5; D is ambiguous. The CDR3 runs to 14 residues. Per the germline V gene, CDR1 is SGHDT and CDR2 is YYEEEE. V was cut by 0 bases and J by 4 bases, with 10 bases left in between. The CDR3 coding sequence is TGTGCCAGCAGCTTGGCTCCTAGAGGAGAGACCCAGTACTTC. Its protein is CASSLAPRGETQYF.

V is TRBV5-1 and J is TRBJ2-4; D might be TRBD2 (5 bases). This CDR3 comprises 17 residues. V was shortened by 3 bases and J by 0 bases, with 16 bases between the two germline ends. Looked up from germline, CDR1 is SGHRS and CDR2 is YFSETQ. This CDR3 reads CASSSVTGSLAKNIQYF. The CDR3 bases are TGCGCCAGCAGCTCCGTAACGGGATCGTTAGCCAAAAACATTCAGTACTTC.